This T cell receptor beta chain is drawn from a study of spatial heterogeneity in lung cancer (dated by TCRdb to about 2019). Some background on the complete study: Beta-chain transcripts were consistently detected in greater numbers than alpha-chain transcripts, which likely reflected higher beta-chain transcript abundance. In tumor regions, TCR transcript counts showed a strong correlation with a T cell transcriptional module score from matched bulk RNA-seq. At surgery, both alpha and beta chains were TCR-sequenced in about 200 tumor regions, about 61 matched nontumor lung samples and a few dozen PBMC samples. In the raw uncorrected reads, each unique combination of TCR and UMI appeared more than ten times on average. Nonsynonymous mutation counts, determined by whole-exome sequencing of tumor tissue, were related to TCR repertoire features. In non-small cell lung cancer, the study quantitatively compared TCR alpha and beta repertoires across several tumor regions, matched nontumor lung, and blood. Overall results and qualifications from the work: TCR-seq coverage of tumor T cells was estimated to be only approximately 7% for alpha chains and 11% to 15% for beta chains. A correlation was observed between the number of expanded intratumoral alpha and beta TCRs and the tumor nonsynonymous mutation count. Confirming at a functional level the hypothesis that regional TCRs recognize regional mutations was considered to require additional single-cell paired TCR alpha and beta sequencing. Counts of ubiquitous and regional expanded TCRs correlated with counts of ubiquitous and regional nonsynonymous mutations, respectively.

Libraries were prepared through 5' RACE. These reads were obtained on a NextSeq 500. To allow correction of PCR and sequencing errors, the TCR library protocol tagged every TCR cDNA molecule with a unique molecular identifier. Under the source paper's analysis protocol: TCR identification, UMI-based error correction and CDR3 extraction were all carried out with Decombinator tools. TCRs above a frequency of 2 per 1,000, corresponding to the top 1% of the tumor frequency distribution, were defined as expanded. Expanded tumor TCRs were classed as regional if statistically deemed absent (corrected P<0.05) from at least one tumor region, otherwise ubiquitous. Each repertoire was subsampled 100 times to 5,000 TCRs, after which Renyi diversity was computed with the R vegan package. CDR3 similarity networks were built from amino acid triplet string-kernel similarity, connecting CDR3s with pairwise similarity above 0.82. Using fastp at Q25 and MiXCR, TCRdb reprocessed the public reads and kept productive beta chains. Identical CDR3 proteins give one entry, which carries the most common genes and DNA. The V and J calls were not made by the authors but by TCRdb's processing. For this sample there are about 11,000 distinct CDR3 sequences; approximately 8% appear just once. Around 21% of the sample is taken by the ten largest.

The time point label, read with the paper, signifies: sample taken at primary tumor resection. The donors were more than 65 patients from the lung TRACERx cohort who had early-stage, untreated non-small cell lung cancer. TCR sequencing used whole RNA extracted from tumor and nontumor lung tissue, or from cryopreserved PBMC samples, without cell sorting. Only patients for whom sufficient RNA was available from at least two tumor regions were selected for TCR sequencing. A lung pathologist reviewed the tumor and adjacent nontumor lung specimens before the specimens were selected. This clonotype has just a few counts. The specificity of this receptor is unknown. Qualities for individual bases were not recorded, and no much larger clone is one base off. The sample was lung tumor tissue, taken at surgery. The receptor comes from a female donor with early-stage non-small cell lung cancer.

The nucleotide sequence reads TGTGCCAGCAGTTTACGTCTTGGCGCAGATACGCAGTATTTT. Its coded protein is CASSLRLGADTQYF. The chain is encoded by TRBV6-2 or TRBV6-3 joined to TRBJ2-3, with the D gene uncertain. The germline V gene sets CDR1 to MNHEY and CDR2 to SVGEGT. V is reduced by 4 bases and J by 4 bases, leaving a spacing of 12 bases between them. The CDR3 goes from the cysteine to the phenylalanine over 14 residues. The kept DNA is CDR3 alone, 42 bases in frame from the first base.